The rows below give T cell receptor beta chains drawn from one sample of a study of shared clonotypes between healthy human individuals. Sequencing was performed with immunoSEQ multiplex PCR; in TCRdb, only in-frame clones are kept and a portion is missing. The sample carries over 100,000 clones, over 65% recorded once. Sequencing was done on a sample of memory CD8+ T cells sorted from blood. The origin of the receptors is a woman aged 25-40 years in good health. Both conserved end residues are part of each CDR3. The D gene is left open where the match is weak. Clone size is stated in some rows and not others, as once, few, many or a class when expanded.

length: 15
V: TRBV7-9
J: TRBJ1-1
D: .
size: .
DNA: TGTGCCAGCAGCTTAGCCGGGGCGCTGAACACTGAAGCTTTCTTT
CDR3: CASSLAGALNTEAFF

length: 14
V: TRBV6-1
J: TRBJ1-5
D: TRBD1
size: .
DNA: TGTGCCAGCACCGACAGGGTCGGCAATCAGCCCCAGCATTTT
CDR3: CASTDRVGNQPQHF

length: 16
V: TRBV10-3
J: TRBJ2-3
D: TRBD2
size: .
DNA: TGTGCCATCAGCCCCAAGGTAGCGGGACCCACAGATACGCAGTATTTT
CDR3: CAISPKVAGPTDTQYF

length: 10
V: TRBV28
J: TRBJ1-4
D: .
size: few
DNA: TGTGCCAATTCGAGGGAAAAACTGTTTTTT
CDR3: CANSREKLFF

length: 20
V: TRBV4-2
J: TRBJ2-6
D: .
size: .
DNA: TGTGCCAGCAGCCAGGCTCCAGGAGGGCCCGGACCGTCTGGGGCCAACGTCCTGACTTTC
CDR3: CASSQAPGGPGPSGANVLTF

length: 11
V: TRBV29-1
J: TRBJ1-1
D: .
size: many
DNA: TGCAGCGTTGGGGAGAACACTGAAGCTTTCTTT
CDR3: CSVGENTEAFF

length: 14
V: TRBV19
J: TRBJ1-2
D: TRBD1
size: once
DNA: TGTGCCAGTGGCTACCCACAGGGGTACTATGGCTACACCTTC
CDR3: CASGYPQGYYGYTF

length: 17
V: TRBV25-1
J: TRBJ2-7
D: TRBD1
size: .
DNA: TGTGCCAGCAGTGGAATGAACGGGACAGGGGTGTCCTACGAGCAGTACTTC
CDR3: CASSGMNGTGVSYEQYF

length: 13
V: TRBV6-5
J: TRBJ2-2
D: .
size: .
DNA: TGTGCCAGCACCCCGGGGGAGACCGGGGAGCTGTTTTTT
CDR3: CASTPGETGELFF

length: 14
V: TRBV29-1
J: TRBJ2-2
D: TRBD2
size: .
DNA: TGCAGCGCTCTAGCGGGAGGGCTTGTCGGGGAGCTGTTTTTT
CDR3: CSALAGGLVGELFF

length: 14
V: TRBV28
J: TRBJ1-5
D: .
size: few
DNA: TGTGCCAGCAGCCCGGACGTTAGCAATCAGCCCCAGCATTTT
CDR3: CASSPDVSNQPQHF

length: 13
V: TRBV29-1
J: TRBJ2-5
D: .
size: .
DNA: TGCAGCGCCGAGCACGGGGCCGGAGAGACCCAGTACTTC
CDR3: CSAEHGAGETQYF

length: 13
V: TRBV11-2
J: TRBJ2-1
D: .
size: .
DNA: TGTGCCAGCAGCACTGAGAACTACAATGAGCAGTTCTTC
CDR3: CASSTENYNEQFF

length: 13
V: TRBV29-1
J: TRBJ1-2
D: .
size: .
DNA: TGCAGCGTCGAAGTTCCCGTATCCTATGGCTACACCTTC
CDR3: CSVEVPVSYGYTF

length: 15
V: TRBV18
J: TRBJ2-1
D: TRBD2
size: .
DNA: TGTGCCAGCTCACCACGAGCGGGAGGTGGTAATGAGCAGTTCTTC
CDR3: CASSPRAGGGNEQFF

length: 17
V: TRBV11-2
J: TRBJ2-1
D: TRBD2
size: .
DNA: TGTGCCAGCAGCTTAGAGGGTAGCGGGAACCCCTACAATGAGCAGTTCTTC
CDR3: CASSLEGSGNPYNEQFF

length: 14
V: TRBV28
J: TRBJ2-7
D: TRBD1
size: few
DNA: TGTGCCAGCAGGCACAGGGGTCTCTCCTACGAGCAGTACTTC
CDR3: CASRHRGLSYEQYF

length: 16
V: TRBV9
J: TRBJ2-7
D: .
size: .
DNA: TGTGCCAGCAGCGAGGGAGAGATCGCCGGCGCCTACGAGCAGTACTTC
CDR3: CASSEGEIAGAYEQYF

length: 14
V: TRBV6-7
J: TRBJ1-2
D: TRBD1
size: .
DNA: TGTGCCAGCAGTCAGGGGGCTAGATCCTATGGCTACACCTTC
CDR3: CASSQGARSYGYTF

length: 11
V: TRBV5-6
J: TRBJ1-5
D: .
size: few
DNA: TGTGCCAGCGGGTTGCGACAGCCCCAGCATTTT
CDR3: CASGLRQPQHF

length: 24
V: TRBV27
J: TRBJ2-2
D: TRBD2
size: .
DNA: TGTGCCAGCAGTTTATCTTCCAGACTAGCGGGAGTTCGAACGGAGAACGTGAACACCGGGGAGCTGTTTTTT
CDR3: CASSLSSRLAGVRTENVNTGELFF

length: 15
V: TRBV9
J: TRBJ2-7
D: TRBD2
size: .
DNA: TGTGCCAGCAGTGAAGAAGCGGGAGGGTCCTACGAGCAGTACTTC
CDR3: CASSEEAGGSYEQYF

length: 12
V: TRBV6-5
J: TRBJ1-1
D: .
size: .
DNA: TGTGCCAGCAGTTACGGGGACACTGAAGCTTTCTTT
CDR3: CASSYGDTEAFF

length: 15
V: TRBV30
J: TRBJ2-1
D: TRBD2
size: .
DNA: TGTGCCTGGAGCCTCCTAGCGGGAGGGCCCAGTGAGCAGTTCTTC
CDR3: CAWSLLAGGPSEQFF

length: 15
V: TRBV6-5
J: TRBJ2-1
D: .
size: few
DNA: TGTGCCAGCAGTTACCTCCGACTAGCCTACAATGAGCAGTTCTTC
CDR3: CASSYLRLAYNEQFF

length: 14
V: TRBV4-2
J: TRBJ2-5
D: .
size: few
DNA: TGTGCCAGCAGCGACCCGAGGGTCCAAGAGACCCAGTACTTC
CDR3: CASSDPRVQETQYF

length: 15
V: TRBV15
J: TRBJ1-1
D: TRBD1
size: .
DNA: TGTGCCACCAGCCCCCGGGACAGGGGGAACACTGAAGCTTTCTTT
CDR3: CATSPRDRGNTEAFF

length: 16
V: TRBV28
J: TRBJ2-1
D: TRBD1
size: .
DNA: TGTGCCAGCAGATCTCAGACAGGGGATTATTACAATGAGCAGTTCTTC
CDR3: CASRSQTGDYYNEQFF

length: 12
V: TRBV7-6
J: TRBJ1-1
D: .
size: .
DNA: TGTGCCAGCAGCTTAGTATCCGTTGAAGCTTTCTTT
CDR3: CASSLVSVEAFF

length: 20
V: TRBV28
J: TRBJ2-7
D: TRBD1
size: .
DNA: TGTGCCAGCAGTTTAAGGGTGTGGAACAGGGGGCCCCCGTTGTCCTACGAGCAGTACTTC
CDR3: CASSLRVWNRGPPLSYEQYF

length: 12
V: TRBV19
J: TRBJ2-5
D: .
size: .
DNA: TGTGCCAGTAGTAGGGGCGAAGAGACCCAGTACTTC
CDR3: CASSRGEETQYF

length: 14
V: TRBV25-1
J: TRBJ1-1
D: .
size: .
DNA: TGTGCCAGCAGTGAACGGGGAACCTTCCGGGAAGCTTTCTTT
CDR3: CASSERGTFREAFF

length: 17
V: TRBV25-1
J: TRBJ2-1
D: TRBD2
size: .
DNA: TGTGCCAGCAGTCCCAGGACTAGCGGGAGGGCGTTTGATGAGCAGTTCTTC
CDR3: CASSPRTSGRAFDEQFF

length: 15
V: TRBV28
J: TRBJ1-4
D: TRBD1
size: few
DNA: TGTGCCAGCAGTACCCGGACAGGGGCGGGCGAAAAACTGTTTTTT
CDR3: CASSTRTGAGEKLFF

length: 12
V: TRBV27
J: TRBJ2-1
D: .
size: .
DNA: TGTGCCAGCAGTTTAAAGGGCAATGAGCAGTTCTTC
CDR3: CASSLKGNEQFF

length: 20
V: TRBV19
J: TRBJ2-3
D: .
size: .
DNA: TGTGCCAGTACCAACGGGGACAGGGCCGCGGGAGGGGCCTACACAGATACGCAGTATTTT
CDR3: CASTNGDRAAGGAYTDTQYF

length: 11
V: TRBV28
J: TRBJ2-7
D: .
size: .
DNA: TGTGCCAGCAGCGGGACCTACGAGCAGTACTTC
CDR3: CASSGTYEQYF

length: 15
V: TRBV9
J: TRBJ2-1
D: TRBD1
size: .
DNA: TGTGCCAGCAGCCCCGGGACAGGGTCCGCCAATGAGCAGTTCTTC
CDR3: CASSPGTGSANEQFF